The sequence of this TCR beta chain was determined in a study of radiotherapy plus CTLA-4 blockade in lung cancer. The CDR3 spans 16 residues. Unmatched junction bases numbered 10, after V lost 7 bases and J lost 0 bases. Germline loops: CDR1 MDHEN, CDR2 SYDVKM. The repertoire was sequenced with immunoSEQ multiplex PCR; TCRdb's copy has only in-frame clones and lacks some. Altogether some 50,000 clones are present, approximately 84% being singletons, with the ten largest covering roughly 4.9%. The sequences come from peripheral blood, collected from a patient treated with radiotherapy plus ipilimumab. This receptor was taken from a human donor with non-small cell lung cancer whose response to radiotherapy plus ipilimumab could not be evaluated. The chain employs TRBV28 and TRBJ2-7; 9 bases align to TRBD1. The DNA of the CDR3 is TGTGCCAGCACCCTCCCCCCGGGACAGGGCTCCTACGAGCAGTACTTC. Translation: CASTLPPGQGSYEQYF.